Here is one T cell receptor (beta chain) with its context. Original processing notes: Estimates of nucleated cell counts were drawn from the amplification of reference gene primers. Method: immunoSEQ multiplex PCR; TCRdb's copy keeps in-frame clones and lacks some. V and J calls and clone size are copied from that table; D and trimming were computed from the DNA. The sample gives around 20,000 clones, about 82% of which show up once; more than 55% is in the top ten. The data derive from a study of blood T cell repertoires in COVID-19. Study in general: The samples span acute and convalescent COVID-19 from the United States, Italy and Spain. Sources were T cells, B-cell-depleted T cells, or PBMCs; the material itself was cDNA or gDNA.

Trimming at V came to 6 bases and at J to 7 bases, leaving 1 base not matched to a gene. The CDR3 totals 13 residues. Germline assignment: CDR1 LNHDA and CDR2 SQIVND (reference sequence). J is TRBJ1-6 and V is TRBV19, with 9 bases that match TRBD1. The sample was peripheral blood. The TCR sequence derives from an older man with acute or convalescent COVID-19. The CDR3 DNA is TGTGCCAGTAGGACAGGGGGGAATTCACCCCTCCACTTT. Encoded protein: CASRTGGNSPLHF.